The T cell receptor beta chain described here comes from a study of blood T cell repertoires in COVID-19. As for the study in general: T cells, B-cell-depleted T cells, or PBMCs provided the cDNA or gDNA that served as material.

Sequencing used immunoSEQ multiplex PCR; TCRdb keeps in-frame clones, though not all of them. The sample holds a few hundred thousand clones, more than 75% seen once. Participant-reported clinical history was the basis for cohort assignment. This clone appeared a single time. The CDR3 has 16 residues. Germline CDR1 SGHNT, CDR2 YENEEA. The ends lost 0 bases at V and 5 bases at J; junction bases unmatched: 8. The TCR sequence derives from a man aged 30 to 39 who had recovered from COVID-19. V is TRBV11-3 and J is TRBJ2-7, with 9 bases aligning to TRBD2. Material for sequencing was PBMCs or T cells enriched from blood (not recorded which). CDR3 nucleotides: TGTGCCAGCAGCTTAGATGGGCGGGAGGGCCAAGACGAGCAGTACTTC. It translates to CASSLDGREGQDEQYF.